This record concerns one TCR beta chain sequence. The antigen is undetermined. Genomic DNA of every subset was divided equally among multiple immunoSEQ plates. Under the authors' procedure: Filtering of immunoSEQ junctional sequences could not match full-length read filtering. The method was immunoSEQ multiplex PCR; TCRdb's version includes in-frame clones alone and lacks a portion of them. V and J calls and clone size are given by that table; D and trimming were obtained from the DNA. The profile covers some 690,000 clones, with 80% to 95% appearing a single time and 30% to 40% taken by the ten largest. The source of the sample is a study of shared clonotypes between healthy human individuals. The study, taken as a whole, reports: When naive CD4 clonotypes were compared across four donors, about 4.8% were shared.

This CDR3 is 17 amino acids long. The V and J ends lost 2 bases and 4 bases, in that order; junction bases with no gene match: 11. The germline CDR1 and CDR2 sequences are SGDLS and YYNGEE. Donors were healthy HIV-negative adults without recent acute infections or vaccinations. The clonotype originates from a man younger than 35 in good health. Some clones in this sample may be carry-over from other donors' samples. The sample consisted of memory CD8+ T cells from PBMCs. Subset in this sample: CD45RO+ cells pooled with CCR7-negative TemRA cells. The chain recombines TRBV9 with TRBJ2-3, with 9 bases identical to TRBD2. In DNA, the CDR3 is TGTGCCAGCAGCGTCCGTAGCGGGAGATTGGAGGCAGATACGCAGTATTTT. Encoded protein: CASSVRSGRLEADTQYF. The whole variable domain, remainder taken from reference TRBV9 and TRBJ2-3, is DSGVTQTPKHLITATGQRVTLRCSPRSGDLSVYWYQQSLDQGLQFLIQYYNGEERAKGNILERFSAQQFPDLHSELNLSSLELGDSALYFCASSVRSGRLEADTQYFGPGTRLTVL.